This T cell receptor beta chain was sequenced during a study of ipilimumab plus nivolumab after autologous stem cell transplantation. Study-level information: The myeloma group: high-risk transplant-naive, or relapse within 3 years after first autologous transplant.

Starting 14 to 28 days after autologous transplant, ipilimumab 1 mg/kg was given. Dosing: nivolumab 3 mg/kg IV, weeks 1, 4, 7, 10, then every two weeks to week 26. TCRdb's copy holds only in-frame clones and misses some; the assay was immunoSEQ multiplex PCR. The data contain about 9,800 clones, roughly two thirds of them seen just once; the ten biggest clones take up roughly 21%. After removal of 6 bases from V and 0 bases from J, the junction contained 8 bases not matched to a gene. The CDR3 runs to 18 residues. Germline values: CDR1 ENHRY, CDR2 SYGVKD. The sequencing used PBMCs, collected in a trial of ipilimumab plus nivolumab as post-transplant consolidation. The origin of this receptor is a female donor with multiple myeloma. V usage is TRBV10-3 and J usage is TRBJ2-1, with 13 bases matching TRBD2. CDR3 region: CAIREPGLAGSSYNEQFF. For the CDR3, the DNA is TGTGCCATCAGGGAACCGGGACTAGCGGGAAGCTCCTACAATGAGCAGTTCTTC.